This TCR beta chain was sequenced during a study of shared clonotypes between healthy human individuals. Study information: CD4 naive cells filled three plates per donor, CD4 memory three, CD8 naive two and CD8 memory one.

CDR1 and CDR2 from the germline V gene are SNHLY and FYNNEI. CDR3 length equals 19 residues. V dropped 0 bases and J dropped 0 bases, with 19 bases sitting between them. Deep was the level used in running the assay. Here immunoSEQ multiplex PCR was the method, and the copy in TCRdb shows in-frame clones only, minus some. The sample contains about 2.3 million clones, 80% to 95% of which appear only once. The chain has TRBV2 and TRBJ2-3; possibly TRBD2 for D (5 bases). The receptor's source is a man aged 18 to 35 in good health. Some clones in this sample may be carry-over from other donors' samples. Input material: naive CD4+ T cells from PBMCs. The subset is: CD45RA+ positively selected. The CDR3: CASSEAWMGDRTSTDTQYF. CDR3 nucleotide sequence: TGTGCCAGCAGTGAAGCGTGGATGGGAGATCGGACTAGCACAGATACGCAGTATTTT. The complete variable domain, with remaining parts taken from reference TRBV2 and TRBJ2-3, reads EPEVTQTPSHQVTQMGQEVILRCVPISNHLYFYWYRQILGQKVEFLVSFYNNEISEKSEIFDDQFSVERPDGSNFTLKIRSTKLEDSAMYFCASSEAWMGDRTSTDTQYFGPGTRLTVL.